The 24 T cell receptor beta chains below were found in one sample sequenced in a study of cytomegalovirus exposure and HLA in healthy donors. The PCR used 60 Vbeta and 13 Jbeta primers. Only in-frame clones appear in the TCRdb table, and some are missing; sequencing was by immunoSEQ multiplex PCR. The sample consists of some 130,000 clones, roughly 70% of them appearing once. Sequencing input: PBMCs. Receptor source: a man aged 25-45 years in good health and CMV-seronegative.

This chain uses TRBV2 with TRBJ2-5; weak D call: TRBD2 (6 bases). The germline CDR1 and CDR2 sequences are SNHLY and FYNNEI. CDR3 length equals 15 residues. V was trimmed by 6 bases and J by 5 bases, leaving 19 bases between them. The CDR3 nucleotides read TGTGCCAGCAGGAGGAGTAGGGGAGGTGGGGAGACCCAGTACTTC. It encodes CASRRSRGGGETQYF.

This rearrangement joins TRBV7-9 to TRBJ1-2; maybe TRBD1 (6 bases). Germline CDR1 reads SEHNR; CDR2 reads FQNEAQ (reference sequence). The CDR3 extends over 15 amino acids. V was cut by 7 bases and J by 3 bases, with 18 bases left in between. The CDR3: CASMGPNRDHYGYTF. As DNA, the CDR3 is TGTGCCAGCATGGGCCCCAACAGGGATCACTATGGCTACACCTTC.

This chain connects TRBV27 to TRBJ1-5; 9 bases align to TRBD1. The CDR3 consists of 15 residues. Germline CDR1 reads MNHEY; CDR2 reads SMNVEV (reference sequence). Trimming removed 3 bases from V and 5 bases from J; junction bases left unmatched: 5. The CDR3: CASSLGTGRDQPQHF. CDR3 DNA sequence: TGTGCCAGCAGTTTGGGGACAGGGAGAGATCAGCCCCAGCATTTT.

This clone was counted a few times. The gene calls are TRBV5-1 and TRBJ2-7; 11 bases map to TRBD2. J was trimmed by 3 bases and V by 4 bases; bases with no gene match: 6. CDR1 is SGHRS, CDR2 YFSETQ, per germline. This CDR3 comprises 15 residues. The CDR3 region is CASSGGLAVVYEQYF. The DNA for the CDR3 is TGCGCCAGCAGCGGGGGACTAGCGGTCGTCTACGAGCAGTACTTC.

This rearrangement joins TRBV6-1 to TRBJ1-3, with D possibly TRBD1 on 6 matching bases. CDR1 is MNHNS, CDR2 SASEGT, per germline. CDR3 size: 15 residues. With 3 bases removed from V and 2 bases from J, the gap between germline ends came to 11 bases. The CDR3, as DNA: TGTGCCAGCAGTGACCAATACAGGGCTGGAAACACCATATATTTT. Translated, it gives CASSDQYRAGNTIYF.

CDR3 nucleotide sequence: TGTGCCAGTAGTATAGTGAGCGGGGGGGCTACAGATACGCAGTATTTT. Encoded protein: CASSIVSGGATDTQYF. V and J are TRBV19 and TRBJ2-3; 10 nucleotides align to TRBD2. CDR3 length equals 16 residues. V trimming: 1 base; J trimming: 3 bases; junction bases outside the gene matches: 4. CDR1 is LNHDA and CDR2 is SQIVND in the germline V gene (reference sequence).

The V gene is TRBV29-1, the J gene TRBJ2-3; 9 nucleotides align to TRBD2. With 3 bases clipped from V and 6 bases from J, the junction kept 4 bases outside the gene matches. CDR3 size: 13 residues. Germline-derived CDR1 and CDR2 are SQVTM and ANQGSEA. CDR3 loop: CSVEGLAGDTQYF. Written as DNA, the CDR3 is TGCAGCGTTGAGGGACTAGCAGGCGATACGCAGTATTTT.

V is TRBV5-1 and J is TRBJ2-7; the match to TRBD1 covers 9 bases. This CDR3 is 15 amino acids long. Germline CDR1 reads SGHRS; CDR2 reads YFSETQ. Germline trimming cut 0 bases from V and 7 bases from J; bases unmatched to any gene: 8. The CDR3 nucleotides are TGCGCCAGCAGCTTGGTTCAACAGGGGGCGAGGGAGCAGTACTTC. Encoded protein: CASSLVQQGAREQYF.

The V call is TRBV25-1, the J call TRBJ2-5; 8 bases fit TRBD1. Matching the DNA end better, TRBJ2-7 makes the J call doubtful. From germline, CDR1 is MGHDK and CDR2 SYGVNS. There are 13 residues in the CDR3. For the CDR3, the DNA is TGTGCCAGCAAGGGACAGGAGTCCTACGAGCAGTACTTC. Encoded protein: CASKGQESYEQYF.

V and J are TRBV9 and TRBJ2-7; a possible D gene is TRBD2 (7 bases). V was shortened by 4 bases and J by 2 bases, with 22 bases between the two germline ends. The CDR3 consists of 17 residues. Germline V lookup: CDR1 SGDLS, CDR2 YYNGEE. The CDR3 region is CASSPTTGGLIPYEQYF. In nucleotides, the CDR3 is TGTGCCAGCAGCCCTACAACGGGGGGCCTAATCCCCTACGAGCAGTACTTC.

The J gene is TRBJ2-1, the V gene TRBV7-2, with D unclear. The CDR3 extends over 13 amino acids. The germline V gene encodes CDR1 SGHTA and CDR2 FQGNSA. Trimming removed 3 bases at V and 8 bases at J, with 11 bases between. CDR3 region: CASSFSRSDEQFF. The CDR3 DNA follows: TGTGCCAGCAGCTTTTCTAGGTCGGATGAGCAGTTCTTC.

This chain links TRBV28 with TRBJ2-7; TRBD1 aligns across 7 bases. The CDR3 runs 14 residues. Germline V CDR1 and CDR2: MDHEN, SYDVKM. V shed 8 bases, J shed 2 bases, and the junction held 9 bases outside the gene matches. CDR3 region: CASEGTDLPYEQYF. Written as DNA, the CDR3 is TGTGCCAGCGAGGGGACAGACCTACCCTACGAGCAGTACTTC.

CDR3 bases: TGTGCCAGCAGTCCGGCGGGAGAGAACACCGGGGAGCTGTTTTTT. It codes for CASSPAGENTGELFF. The V gene is TRBV28, the J gene TRBJ2-2; TRBD2 agrees at 7 bases. The CDR3 sequence is 15 residues long. Germline CDR1 is MDHEN and CDR2 is SYDVKM. J was trimmed by 1 base and V by 5 bases; bases with no gene match: 4.

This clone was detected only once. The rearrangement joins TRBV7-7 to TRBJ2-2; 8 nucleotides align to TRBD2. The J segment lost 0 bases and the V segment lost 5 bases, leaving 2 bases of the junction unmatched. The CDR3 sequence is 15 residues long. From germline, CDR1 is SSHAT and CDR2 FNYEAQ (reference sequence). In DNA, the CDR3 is TGTGCCAGCAGCCGTAGCGGGACGAACACCGGGGAGCTGTTTTTT. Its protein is CASSRSGTNTGELFF. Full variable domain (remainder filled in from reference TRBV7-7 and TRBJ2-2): GAGVSQSPRYKVTKRGQDVTLRCDPISSHATLYWYQQALGQGPEFLTYFNYEAQPDKSGLPSDRFSAERPEGSISTLTIQRTEQRDSAMYRCASSRSGTNTGELFFGEGSRLTVL.

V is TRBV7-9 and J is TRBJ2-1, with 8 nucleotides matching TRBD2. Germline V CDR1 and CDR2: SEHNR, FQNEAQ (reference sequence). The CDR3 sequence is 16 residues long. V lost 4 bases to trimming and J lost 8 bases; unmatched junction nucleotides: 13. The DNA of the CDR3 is TGTGCCAGCAGCTCAAAACCGGGGGGGCCCTTGGATGAGCAGTTCTTC. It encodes CASSSKPGGPLDEQFF.

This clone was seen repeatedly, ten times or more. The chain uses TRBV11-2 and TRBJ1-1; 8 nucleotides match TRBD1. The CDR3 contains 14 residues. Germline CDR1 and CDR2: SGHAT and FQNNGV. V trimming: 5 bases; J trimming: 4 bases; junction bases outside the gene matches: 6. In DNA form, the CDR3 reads TGTGCCAGCAGCCTCCAGGGGGCGAGCACTGAAGCTTTCTTT. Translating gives CASSLQGASTEAFF.

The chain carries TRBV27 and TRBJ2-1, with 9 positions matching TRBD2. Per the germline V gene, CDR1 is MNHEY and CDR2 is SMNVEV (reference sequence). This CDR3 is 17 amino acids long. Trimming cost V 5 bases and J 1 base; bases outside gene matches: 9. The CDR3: CASSPDGLAGSYNEQFF. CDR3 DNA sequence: TGTGCCAGCAGTCCGGATGGGCTAGCGGGGTCCTACAATGAGCAGTTCTTC.

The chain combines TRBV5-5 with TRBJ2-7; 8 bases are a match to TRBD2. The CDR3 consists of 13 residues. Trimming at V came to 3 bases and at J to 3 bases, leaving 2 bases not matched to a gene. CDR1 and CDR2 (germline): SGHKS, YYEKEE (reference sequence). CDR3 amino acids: CASSSAGVYEQYF. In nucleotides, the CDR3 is TGTGCCAGCAGCTCAGCGGGAGTCTACGAGCAGTACTTC. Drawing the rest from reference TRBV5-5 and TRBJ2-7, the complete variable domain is DAGVTQSPTHLIKTRGQQVTLRCSPISGHKSVSWYQQVLGQGPQFIFQYYEKEERGRGNFPDRFSARQFPNYSSELNVNALLLGDSALYLCASSSAGVYEQYFGPGTRLTVT.

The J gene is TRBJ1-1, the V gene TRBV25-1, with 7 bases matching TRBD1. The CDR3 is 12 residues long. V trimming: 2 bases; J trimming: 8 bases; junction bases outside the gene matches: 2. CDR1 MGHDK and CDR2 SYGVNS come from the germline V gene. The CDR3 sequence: CASSEDREEAFF. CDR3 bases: TGTGCCAGCAGTGAAGACAGGGAGGAAGCTTTCTTT.

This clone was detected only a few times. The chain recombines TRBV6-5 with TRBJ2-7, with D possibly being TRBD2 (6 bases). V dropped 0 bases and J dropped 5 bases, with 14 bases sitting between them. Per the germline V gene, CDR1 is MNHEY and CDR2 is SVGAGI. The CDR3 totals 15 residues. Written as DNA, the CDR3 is TGTGCCAGCAGTTACTCGGGTTCCGGAGGGGACGAGCAGTACTTC. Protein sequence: CASSYSGSGGDEQYF.

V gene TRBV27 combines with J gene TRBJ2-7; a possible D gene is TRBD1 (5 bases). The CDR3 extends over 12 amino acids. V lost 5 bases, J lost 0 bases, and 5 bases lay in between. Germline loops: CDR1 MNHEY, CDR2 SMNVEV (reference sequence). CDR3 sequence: CASSDSSYEQYF. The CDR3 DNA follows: TGTGCCAGCAGTGACAGCTCCTACGAGCAGTACTTC.

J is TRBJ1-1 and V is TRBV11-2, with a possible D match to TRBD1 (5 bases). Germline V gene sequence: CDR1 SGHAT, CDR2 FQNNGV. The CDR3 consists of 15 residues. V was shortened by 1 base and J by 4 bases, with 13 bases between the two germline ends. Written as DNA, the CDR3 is TGTGCCAGCAGCTTAGTCGGGGGTGGGAGCACTGAAGCTTTCTTT. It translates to CASSLVGGGSTEAFF.

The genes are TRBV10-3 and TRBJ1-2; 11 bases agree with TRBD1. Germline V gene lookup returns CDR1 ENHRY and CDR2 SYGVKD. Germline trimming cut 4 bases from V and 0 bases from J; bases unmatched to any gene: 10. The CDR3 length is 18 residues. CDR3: CAISGGQGAVESNYGYTF. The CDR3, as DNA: TGTGCCATCAGTGGAGGACAGGGGGCGGTTGAATCTAACTATGGCTACACCTTC.

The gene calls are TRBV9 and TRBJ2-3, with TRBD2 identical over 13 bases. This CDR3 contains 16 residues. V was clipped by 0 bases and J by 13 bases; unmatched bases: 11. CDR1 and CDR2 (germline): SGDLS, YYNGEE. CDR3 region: CASSVGPATSGGPEYF. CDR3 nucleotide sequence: TGTGCCAGCAGCGTAGGCCCGGCGACTAGCGGGGGGCCGGAGTATTTT.